This T cell receptor (beta chain) is drawn from a study of cytomegalovirus exposure and HLA in healthy donors. On the study more broadly: Clustering assigned 81% of the approximately 400 genotyped donors to the Caucasian-associated ancestry cluster. Study findings and constraints: Sequencing artifact likely explains a cluster of highly shared sequence variants. Serostatus for CMV was the only available immune exposure information.

This clone occurred once. The target antigen is unknown. This CDR3 is built from 11 residues. The V end lost 3 bases, the J end lost 7 bases, and 6 bases lay between the germline ends. Germline V gene lookup returns CDR1 MNHNS and CDR2 SASEGT. A multiplex PCR was run with 60 Vbeta primers and 13 Jbeta primers. Sequenced by immunoSEQ multiplex PCR; TCRdb stores in-frame clones only, minus some. This sample has 130,000 to 150,000 clones, with around 77% found just once. This receptor was obtained from a woman in her thirties or forties in good health and CMV-seropositive. Sequenced: PBMCs. V gene TRBV6-1 combines with J gene TRBJ1-2; D perhaps matches TRBD1 (6 bases). The CDR3 nucleotides are TGTGCCAGCAGTGAGGGGGCTGGCTACACCTTC. Translating gives CASSEGAGYTF.